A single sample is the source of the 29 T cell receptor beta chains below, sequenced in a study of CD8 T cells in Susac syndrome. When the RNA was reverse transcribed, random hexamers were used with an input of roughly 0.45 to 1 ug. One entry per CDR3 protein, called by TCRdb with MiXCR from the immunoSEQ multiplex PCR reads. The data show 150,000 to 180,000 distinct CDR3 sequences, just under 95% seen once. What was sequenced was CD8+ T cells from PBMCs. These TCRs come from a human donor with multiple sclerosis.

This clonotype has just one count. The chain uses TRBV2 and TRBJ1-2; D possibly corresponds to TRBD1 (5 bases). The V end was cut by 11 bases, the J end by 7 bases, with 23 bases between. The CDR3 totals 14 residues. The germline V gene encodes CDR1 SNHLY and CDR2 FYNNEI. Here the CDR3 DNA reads TGTGCCCGGGTAGGAGGCAGGGTCTCTGTTGGCTACACCTTC. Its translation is CARVGGRVSVGYTF.

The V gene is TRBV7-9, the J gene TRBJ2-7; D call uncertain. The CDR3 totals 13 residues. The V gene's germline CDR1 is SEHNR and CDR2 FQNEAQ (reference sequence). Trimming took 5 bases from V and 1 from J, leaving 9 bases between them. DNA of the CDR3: TGTGCCAGCAGCCCAGAGGATTCCTACGAGCAGTACTTC. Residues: CASSPEDSYEQYF.

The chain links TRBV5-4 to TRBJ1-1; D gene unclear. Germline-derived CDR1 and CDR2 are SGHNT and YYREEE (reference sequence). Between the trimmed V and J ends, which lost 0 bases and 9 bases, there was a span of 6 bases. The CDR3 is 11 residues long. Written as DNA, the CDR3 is TGTGCCAGCAGCTTGGGGCCTCAAGCTTTCTTT. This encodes CASSLGPQAFF.

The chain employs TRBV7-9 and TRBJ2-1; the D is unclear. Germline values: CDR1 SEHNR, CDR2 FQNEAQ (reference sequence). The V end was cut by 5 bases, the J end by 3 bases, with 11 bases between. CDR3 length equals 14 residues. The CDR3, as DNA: TGTGCCAGCAGCCCCGCGAAGGACTACAATGAGCAGTTCTTC. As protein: CASSPAKDYNEQFF.

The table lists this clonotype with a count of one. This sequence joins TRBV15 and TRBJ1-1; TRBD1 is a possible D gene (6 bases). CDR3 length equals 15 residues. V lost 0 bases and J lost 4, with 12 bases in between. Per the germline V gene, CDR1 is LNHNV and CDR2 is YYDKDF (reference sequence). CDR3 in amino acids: CATSRDSGGRTEAFF. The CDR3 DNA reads TGTGCCACCAGCAGAGATTCGGGGGGGCGCACTGAAGCTTTCTTT.

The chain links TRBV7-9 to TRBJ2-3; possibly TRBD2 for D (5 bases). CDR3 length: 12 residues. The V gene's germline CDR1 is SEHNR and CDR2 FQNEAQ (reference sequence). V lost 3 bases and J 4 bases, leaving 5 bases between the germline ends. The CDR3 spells CASSLRADTQYF. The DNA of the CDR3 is TGTGCCAGCAGCTTGAGGGCAGATACGCAGTATTTT.

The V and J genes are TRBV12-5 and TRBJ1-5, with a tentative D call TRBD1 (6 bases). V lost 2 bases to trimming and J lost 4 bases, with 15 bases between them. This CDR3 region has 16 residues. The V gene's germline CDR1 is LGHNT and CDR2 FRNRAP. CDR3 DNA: TGTGCTAGTGGTTTGTTCCGGGACACGAGAAATCAGCCCCAGCATTTT. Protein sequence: CASGLFRDTRNQPQHF.

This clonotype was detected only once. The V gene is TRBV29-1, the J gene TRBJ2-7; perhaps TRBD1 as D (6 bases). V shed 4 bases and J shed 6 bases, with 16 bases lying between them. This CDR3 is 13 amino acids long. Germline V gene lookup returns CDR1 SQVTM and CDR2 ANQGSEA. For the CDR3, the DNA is TGCAGCGTTGTAGGCAGGGGCCCCGCCGAGCAGTACTTC. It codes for CSVVGRGPAEQYF.

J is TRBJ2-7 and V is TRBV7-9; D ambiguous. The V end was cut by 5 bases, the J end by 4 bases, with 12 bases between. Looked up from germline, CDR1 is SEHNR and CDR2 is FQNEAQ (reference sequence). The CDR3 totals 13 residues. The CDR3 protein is CASSPEDRYEQYF. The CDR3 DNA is TGTGCCAGCAGCCCCGAAGACCGTTACGAGCAGTACTTC. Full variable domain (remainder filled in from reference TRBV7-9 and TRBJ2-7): DTGVSQNPRHKITKRGQNVTFRCDPISEHNRLYWYRQTLGQGPEFLTYFQNEAQLEKSRLLSDRFSAERPKGSFSTLEIQRTEQGDSAMYLCASSPEDRYEQYFGPGTRLTVT.

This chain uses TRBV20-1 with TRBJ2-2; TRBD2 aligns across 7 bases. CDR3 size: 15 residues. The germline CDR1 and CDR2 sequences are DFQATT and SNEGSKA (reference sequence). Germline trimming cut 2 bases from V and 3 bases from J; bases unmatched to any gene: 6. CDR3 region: CSARYAGEDTGELFF. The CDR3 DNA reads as TGCAGTGCTAGATATGCGGGGGAGGACACCGGGGAGCTGTTTTTT.

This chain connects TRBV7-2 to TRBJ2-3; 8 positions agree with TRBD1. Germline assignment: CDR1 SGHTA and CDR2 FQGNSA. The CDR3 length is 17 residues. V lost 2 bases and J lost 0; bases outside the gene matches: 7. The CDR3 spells CASSLRAGGSSTDTQYF. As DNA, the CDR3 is TGTGCCAGCAGCTTAAGGGCAGGGGGCTCTAGCACAGATACGCAGTATTTT.

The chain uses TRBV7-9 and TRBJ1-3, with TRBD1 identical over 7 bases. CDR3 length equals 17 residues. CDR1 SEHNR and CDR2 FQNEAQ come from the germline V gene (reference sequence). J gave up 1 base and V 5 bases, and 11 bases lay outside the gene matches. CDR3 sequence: CASSPSDRSPSGNTIYF. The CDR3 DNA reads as TGTGCCAGCAGCCCTTCGGACAGGAGCCCATCTGGAAACACCATATATTTT.

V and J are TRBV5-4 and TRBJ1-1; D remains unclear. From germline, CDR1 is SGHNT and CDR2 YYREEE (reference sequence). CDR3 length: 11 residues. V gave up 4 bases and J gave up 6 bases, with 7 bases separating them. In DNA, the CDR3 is TGTGCCAGCAGCGATGGACCTGAAGCTTTCTTT. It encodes CASSDGPEAFF.

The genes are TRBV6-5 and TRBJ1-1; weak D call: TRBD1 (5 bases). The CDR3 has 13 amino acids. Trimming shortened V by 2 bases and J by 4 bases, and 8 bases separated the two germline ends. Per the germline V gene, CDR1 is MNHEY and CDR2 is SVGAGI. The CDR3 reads CASSYGGLTEAFF. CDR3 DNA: TGTGCCAGCAGTTACGGGGGTCTCACTGAAGCTTTCTTT.

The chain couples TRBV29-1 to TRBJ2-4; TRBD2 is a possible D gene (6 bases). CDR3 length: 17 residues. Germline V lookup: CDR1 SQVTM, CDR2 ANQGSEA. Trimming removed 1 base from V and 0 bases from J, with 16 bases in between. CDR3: CSVEGGVGRLAKNIQYF. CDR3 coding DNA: TGCAGCGTTGAAGGGGGGGTGGGACGATTAGCCAAAAACATTCAGTACTTC.

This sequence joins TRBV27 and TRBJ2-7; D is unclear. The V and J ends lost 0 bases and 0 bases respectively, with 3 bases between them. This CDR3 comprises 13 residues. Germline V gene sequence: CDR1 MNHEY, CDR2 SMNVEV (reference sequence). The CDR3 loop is CASSLSPSYEQYF. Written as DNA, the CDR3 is TGTGCCAGCAGTTTATCGCCCTCCTACGAGCAGTACTTC.

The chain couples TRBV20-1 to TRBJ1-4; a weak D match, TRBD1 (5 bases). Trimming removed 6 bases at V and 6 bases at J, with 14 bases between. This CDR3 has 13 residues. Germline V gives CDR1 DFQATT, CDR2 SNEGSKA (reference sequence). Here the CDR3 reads CSAGSGTYEKLFF. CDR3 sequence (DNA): TGCAGTGCCGGGTCCGGGACCTATGAAAAACTGTTTTTT.

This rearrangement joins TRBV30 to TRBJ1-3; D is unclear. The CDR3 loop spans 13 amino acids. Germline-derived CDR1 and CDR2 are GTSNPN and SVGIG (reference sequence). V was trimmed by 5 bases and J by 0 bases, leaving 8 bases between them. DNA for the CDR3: TGTGCCTGGGACGGACCCTCTGGAAACACCATATATTTT. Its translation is CAWDGPSGNTIYF.

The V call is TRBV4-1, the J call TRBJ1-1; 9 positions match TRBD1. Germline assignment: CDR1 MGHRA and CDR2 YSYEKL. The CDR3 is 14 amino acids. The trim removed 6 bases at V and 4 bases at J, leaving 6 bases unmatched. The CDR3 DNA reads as TGCGCCAGCAGAGCGGACAGGGGATCCACTGAAGCTTTCTTT. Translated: CASRADRGSTEAFF.

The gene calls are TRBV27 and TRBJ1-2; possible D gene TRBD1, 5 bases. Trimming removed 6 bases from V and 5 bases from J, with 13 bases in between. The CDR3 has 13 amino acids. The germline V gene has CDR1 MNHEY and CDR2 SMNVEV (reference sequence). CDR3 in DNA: TGTGCCAGCAGCAGCGCCTCAGGGTATGGCTACACCTTC. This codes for CASSSASGYGYTF.

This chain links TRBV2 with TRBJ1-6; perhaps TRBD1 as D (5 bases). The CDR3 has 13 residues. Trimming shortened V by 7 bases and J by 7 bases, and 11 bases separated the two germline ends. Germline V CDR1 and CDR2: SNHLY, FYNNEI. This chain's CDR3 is CASNPGPNSPLHF. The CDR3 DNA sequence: TGTGCCAGCAATCCGGGGCCCAATTCACCCCTCCACTTT.

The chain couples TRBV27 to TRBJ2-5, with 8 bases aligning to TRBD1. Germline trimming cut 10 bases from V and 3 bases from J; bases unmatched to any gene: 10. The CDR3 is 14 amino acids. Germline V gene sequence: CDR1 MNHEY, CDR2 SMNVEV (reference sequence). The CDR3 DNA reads TGTGCCACGGGGACAGGTTGGGGGGAAGAGACCCAGTACTTC. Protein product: CATGTGWGEETQYF.

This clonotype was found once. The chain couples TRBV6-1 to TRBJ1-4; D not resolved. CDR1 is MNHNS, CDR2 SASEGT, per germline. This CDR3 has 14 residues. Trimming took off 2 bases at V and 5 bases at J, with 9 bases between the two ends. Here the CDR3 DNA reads TGTGCCAGCAGTGAAATGTCAGAGAATGAAAAACTGTTTTTT. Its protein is CASSEMSENEKLFF.

CDR3 loop: CASSFGSNTEAFF. The CDR3, as DNA: TGTGCCAGCAGCTTTGGATCGAACACTGAAGCTTTCTTT. The chain recombines TRBV5-4 with TRBJ1-1; no clear D gene. CDR1 is SGHNT, CDR2 YYREEE, per germline (reference sequence). V dropped 2 bases and J dropped 1 base, with 6 bases sitting between them. This CDR3 comprises 13 residues.

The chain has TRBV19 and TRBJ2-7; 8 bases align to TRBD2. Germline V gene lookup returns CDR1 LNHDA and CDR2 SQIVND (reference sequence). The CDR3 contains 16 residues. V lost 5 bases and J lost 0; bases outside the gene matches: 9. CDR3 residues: CASSLHSGESSYEQYF. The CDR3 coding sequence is TGTGCCAGTAGTCTCCATAGCGGGGAGAGCTCCTACGAGCAGTACTTC.

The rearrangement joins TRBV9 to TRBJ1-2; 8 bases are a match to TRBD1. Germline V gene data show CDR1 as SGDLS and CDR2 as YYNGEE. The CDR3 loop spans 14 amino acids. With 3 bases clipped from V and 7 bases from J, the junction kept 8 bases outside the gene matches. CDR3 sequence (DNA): TGTGCCAGCAGCGGGACAGGGAGCGTCGGTGGCTACACCTTC. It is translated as CASSGTGSVGGYTF.

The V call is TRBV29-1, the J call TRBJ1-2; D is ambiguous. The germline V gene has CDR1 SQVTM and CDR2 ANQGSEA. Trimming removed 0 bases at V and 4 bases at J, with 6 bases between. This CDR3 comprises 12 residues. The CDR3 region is CSVEESIYGYTF. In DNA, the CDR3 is TGCAGCGTTGAAGAGAGTATCTATGGCTACACCTTC.

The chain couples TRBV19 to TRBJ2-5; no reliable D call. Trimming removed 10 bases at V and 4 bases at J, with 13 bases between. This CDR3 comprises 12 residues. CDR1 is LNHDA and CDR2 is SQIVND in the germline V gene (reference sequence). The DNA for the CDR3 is TGTGCCACCTCCCAGCCGAGAGAGACCCAGTACTTC. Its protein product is CATSQPRETQYF.

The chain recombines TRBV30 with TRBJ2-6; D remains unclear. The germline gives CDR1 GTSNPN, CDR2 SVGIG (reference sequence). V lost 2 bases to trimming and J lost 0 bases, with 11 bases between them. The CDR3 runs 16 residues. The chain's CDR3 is CAWSPRSFSGANVLTF. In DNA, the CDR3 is TGTGCCTGGAGTCCTCGATCCTTCTCTGGGGCCAACGTCCTGACTTTC.